The 14 T cell receptor beta chains below come from one sample, sequenced in a study of T cell repertoires in cytomegalovirus infection. Via MiXCR, TCRdb re-called the reads, giving one row per CDR3 protein. The sample yields under 800,000 distinct CDR3 sequences, approximately 25% seen once. The sample taken for sequencing was CD8+ T cells from PBMCs. Receptor source: a human donor in good health (CMV status not recorded). Some clones in this sample may be carry-over from other donors' samples.

The rearrangement joins TRBV28 to TRBJ1-1; TRBD1 might be the D (5 bases). Trimming took 8 bases from V and 11 from J, leaving 21 bases between them. CDR1 and CDR2 (germline): MDHEN, SYDVKM. This CDR3 is 13 amino acids long. CDR3: CASQFQSGRDAFF. The CDR3 DNA reads TGTGCCAGCCAGTTCCAGTCGGGCAGGGACGCTTTCTTT.

The gene calls are TRBV10-3 and TRBJ2-1; D possibly corresponds to TRBD1 (5 bases). Germline CDR1 reads ENHRY; CDR2 reads SYGVKD. V shed 4 bases and J shed 0 bases, with 13 bases lying between them. CDR3 length: 16 residues. The CDR3 region has the DNA TGTGCCATCAGTGGTAGGGGTTACCACTCCTACAATGAGCAGTTCTTC. Its translation is CAISGRGYHSYNEQFF.

The V call is TRBV20-1, the J call TRBJ2-4; D is perhaps TRBD1 (6 bases). CDR3 length: 15 amino acids. V was pared by 5 bases and J by 0 bases, with 14 bases between. Germline loops: CDR1 DFQATT, CDR2 SNEGSKA (reference sequence). CDR3 in amino acids: CSAHRVPLAKNIQYF. The CDR3 DNA is TGCAGTGCTCACAGGGTCCCCCTAGCCAAAAACATTCAGTACTTC.

This clonotype was seen repeatedly, ten times or more. The genes are TRBV7-8 and TRBJ2-7; D tentatively reads TRBD1 or TRBD2 (6 bases each). The CDR3 has 13 residues. V was trimmed by 5 bases and J by 7 bases, leaving 15 bases between them. CDR1 SGHVS and CDR2 FQNEAQ come from the germline V gene. The CDR3 loop reads CASSPRGRREQYV. Written as DNA, the CDR3 is TGTGCCAGCAGCCCTCGGGGGCGGAGGGAGCAGTACGTC.

A few counts support this clonotype. The V call is TRBV2, the J call TRBJ2-1, with D tentatively TRBD1 or TRBD2 (5 bases each). The germline CDR1 and CDR2 sequences are SNHLY and FYNNEI. CDR3 size: 14 residues. Trimming cost V 9 bases and J 6 bases, with 18 bases left between them. The CDR3 spells CARGERGEVNEQFF. CDR3 nucleotide sequence: TGTGCCAGGGGGGAACGAGGCGAAGTCAATGAGCAGTTCTTC.

The chain recombines TRBV10-3 with TRBJ1-2; 8 positions agree with TRBD1. This CDR3 region has 15 residues. The V gene's germline CDR1 is ENHRY and CDR2 SYGVKD. V dropped 3 bases and J dropped 4; count of bases not matched to a gene: 7. Written as DNA, the CDR3 is TGTGCCATCAGTGAACCGACAGGGGATGGCTATGGCTACACCTTC. Protein: CAISEPTGDGYGYTF.

V and J are TRBV2 and TRBJ2-3; D is ambiguous. CDR1 and CDR2 from the germline V gene are SNHLY and FYNNEI. With 3 bases removed from V and 6 bases from J, the gap between germline ends came to 7 bases. The CDR3 is 12 amino acids. The CDR3 bases are TGTGCCAGCAGTGACCCCCCCGATACGCAGTATTTT. Translation gives CASSDPPDTQYF.

This clonotype has at least ten counts. The rearrangement uses TRBV7-6 and TRBJ1-3, with a weak D call TRBD1 (6 bases). Trimming removed 1 base at V and 0 bases at J, with 13 bases between. CDR1 and CDR2 (germline): SGHVS, FNYEAQ. This CDR3 is 17 amino acids long. DNA of the CDR3: TGTGCCAGCAGCTTAGAAGGGGGACAATACTCTGGAAACACCATATATTTT. It encodes CASSLEGGQYSGNTIYF.

This clonotype appeared a few times. The V gene is TRBV6-2 or TRBV6-3, the J gene TRBJ2-7, with 7 bases aligning to TRBD1. Germline V lookup: CDR1 MNHEY, CDR2 SVGEGT. V lost 5 bases, J lost 5 bases, and 3 bases stayed unmatched. This CDR3 region has 12 residues. CDR3 nucleotide sequence: TGTGCCAGCAGTCAGACAGGGCACGAGCAGTACGTC. This encodes CASSQTGHEQYV.

Only a few counts were recorded for this clonotype. This rearrangement joins TRBV25-1 to TRBJ1-1; a weak D match, TRBD1 (5 bases). CDR1 is MGHDK and CDR2 is SYGVNS in the germline V gene. Trimming removed 7 bases at V and 1 base at J, with 16 bases between. CDR3 length: 15 residues. The CDR3 protein is CASKPLGEKNTEAFF. The CDR3 coding sequence is TGTGCCAGCAAGCCTCTAGGGGAAAAGAACACTGAAGCTTTCTTT.

This clonotype was seen a few times. J is TRBJ2-7 and V is TRBV29-1; 7 bases match TRBD1. From germline, CDR1 is SQVTM and CDR2 ANQGSEA. This CDR3 has 12 residues. Unmatched junction bases numbered 5, after V lost 5 bases and J lost 4 bases. Here the CDR3 DNA reads TGCAGCGTTTTGGACAGGCCATACGAGCAGTACTTC. This encodes CSVLDRPYEQYF.

This clonotype has a count of ten or more. V usage is TRBV7-8 and J usage is TRBJ2-2; D is unresolved. Trimming removed 0 bases at V and 6 bases at J, with 8 bases between. The CDR3 sequence is 14 residues long. Per the germline V gene, CDR1 is SGHVS and CDR2 is FQNEAQ. CDR3 coding DNA: TGTGCCAGCAGCTTAGCGAATGTAGCCGGGGAGCTGTTTTTT. It yields the protein CASSLANVAGELFF.

This clonotype was seen many times. The V and J genes are TRBV7-9 and TRBJ2-4; D is undetermined. The germline V gene encodes CDR1 SEHNR and CDR2 FQNEAQ (reference sequence). Trimming stripped 7 bases from V and 0 bases from J, with 13 bases between. The CDR3 has 15 residues. In DNA form, the CDR3 reads TGTGCCAGCACCCCGAGTGGAGAAGCCAAAAACATTCAGTACTTC. Translating gives CASTPSGEAKNIQYF. The whole variable domain, remainder taken from reference TRBV7-9 and TRBJ2-4, is DTGVSQNPRHKITKRGQNVTFRCDPISEHNRLYWYRQTLGQGPEFLTYFQNEAQLEKSRLLSDRFSAERPKGSFSTLEIQRTEQGDSAMYLCASTPSGEAKNIQYFGAGTRLSVL.

The V gene is TRBV3-1, the J gene TRBJ2-5; either TRBD1 or TRBD2 may supply D (5 bases each). This CDR3 is 17 amino acids long. CDR1 LGHDT and CDR2 YNNKEL come from the germline V gene (reference sequence). Trimming took 2 bases from V and 2 from J, leaving 18 bases between them. CDR3: CASSQFFPGRKQETQYF. CDR3 in DNA: TGTGCCAGCAGCCAATTCTTTCCGGGACGCAAACAAGAGACCCAGTACTTC.